A single sample is the source of the 17 T cell receptor beta chains below, sequenced in a study of T cell responses to AZD1222 COVID-19 vaccine. The data were produced by immunoSEQ multiplex PCR, yet TCRdb's version contains in-frame clones alone and is incomplete. The repertoire includes about 66,000 clones, about 90% of them detected once, and roughly 17% sits in the top ten. Sequencing used peripheral blood, obtained on day 0 of AZD1222 vaccination. Source of these receptors: an adult in good health.

The gene calls are TRBV5-1 and TRBJ2-2; the match to TRBD1 covers 7 bases. V gave up 0 bases and J gave up 6 bases; unmatched junction bases: 5. Per germline, CDR1 SGHRS and CDR2 YFSETQ. The CDR3 consists of 15 residues. The CDR3 reads CASSLGQGSAGELFF. The CDR3 bases are TGCGCCAGCAGCTTGGGACAGGGATCCGCCGGGGAGCTGTTTTTT.

The rearrangement joins TRBV7-2 to TRBJ1-6; D unclear. The CDR3 is 16 amino acids. CDR1 and CDR2 from the germline V gene are SGHTA and FQGNSA. Trimming cost V 3 bases and J 0 bases, with 9 bases left between them. CDR3 nucleotides: TGTGCCAGCAGCTTTATTTGGAGCTCCTATAATTCACCCCTCCACTTT. It encodes CASSFIWSSYNSPLHF.

The genes are TRBV11-3 and TRBJ1-1; D unclear. The germline V gene encodes CDR1 SGHNT and CDR2 YENEEA. This CDR3 is 15 amino acids long. V shed 4 bases and J shed 1 base, with 13 bases lying between them. This CDR3 is CASSYRRATNTEAFF. In nucleotides, the CDR3 is TGTGCCAGCAGCTATCGGCGGGCCACGAACACTGAAGCTTTCTTT. Full variable domain (rest looked up from reference TRBV11-3 and TRBJ1-1): EAGVVQSPRYKIIEKKQPVAFWCNPISGHNTLYWYLQNLGQGPELLIRYENEEAVDDSQLPKDRFSAERLKGVDSTLKIQPAELGDSAVYLCASSYRRATNTEAFFGQGTRLTVV.

This sequence joins TRBV30 and TRBJ1-1, with a possible D match to TRBD1 (5 bases). V lost 0 bases, J lost 11 bases, and 13 bases lay in between. The CDR3 has 12 amino acids. Per germline, CDR1 GTSNPN and CDR2 SVGIG (reference sequence). The CDR3 here is CAWSVLGEGAFF. CDR3 nucleotides: TGTGCCTGGAGTGTACTAGGGGAGGGGGCTTTCTTT.

At least ten counts were recorded for this clone. The chain combines TRBV27 with TRBJ2-7; 7 nucleotides line up with TRBD1. CDR3 size: 14 residues. Germline values: CDR1 MNHEY, CDR2 SMNVEV (reference sequence). V lost 6 bases and J lost 5; bases outside the gene matches: 10. CDR3 sequence reads: CASSPGQVLHEQYF. In nucleotides, the CDR3 is TGTGCCAGCAGCCCCGGACAGGTCCTCCACGAGCAGTACTTC.

This chain connects TRBV18 to TRBJ2-6; D could derive from TRBD1 or TRBD2 (6 bases each). Trimming left V 6 bases short and J 1 base short, with 16 bases between. Germline V gene sequence: CDR1 KGHSH, CDR2 LQKENI. The CDR3 spans 17 residues. The CDR3 loop is CASSVGGPGSGANVLTF. The CDR3 DNA follows: TGTGCCAGCTCCGTTGGGGGGCCCGGTTCTGGGGCCAACGTCCTGACTTTC.

The chain couples TRBV5-5 to TRBJ2-1; D not certain. The ends were cut back, 1 base at V and 7 bases at J, with 15 bases in the middle. There are 15 residues in the CDR3. Germline CDR1 is SGHKS and CDR2 is YYEKEE (reference sequence). The CDR3 sequence: CASSLNLAGLNEQFF. The CDR3, as DNA: TGTGCCAGCAGCTTGAACTTGGCAGGCTTAAATGAGCAGTTCTTC.

This sequence joins TRBV2 and TRBJ2-3, with D tentatively TRBD1 or TRBD2 (5 bases each). The germline V gene encodes CDR1 SNHLY and CDR2 FYNNEI. The CDR3 contains 15 residues. V lost 3 bases and J lost 0, with 10 bases in between. Here the CDR3 reads CASSEEDKSTDTQYF. In DNA, the CDR3 is TGTGCCAGCAGTGAGGAGGACAAGAGCACAGATACGCAGTATTTT.

The CDR3 is CSVQTGGKYNEQFF. In DNA form, the CDR3 reads TGCAGCGTCCAGACAGGGGGCAAGTACAATGAGCAGTTCTTC. The chain has TRBV29-1 and TRBJ2-1; 10 positions match TRBD1. The CDR3 contains 14 residues. Germline V gene sequence: CDR1 SQVTM, CDR2 ANQGSEA. V lost 6 bases, J lost 4 bases, and 6 bases stayed unmatched.

The chain joins TRBV4-1 to TRBJ1-5, with D perhaps TRBD1 (5 bases). V was trimmed by 0 bases and J by 2 bases, leaving 11 bases between them. CDR3 length equals 16 residues. Germline V gene lookup returns CDR1 MGHRA and CDR2 YSYEKL. CDR3 nucleotide sequence: TGCGCCAGCAGCCAAGATGACAGAACGGGCAATCAGCCCCAGCATTTT. This codes for CASSQDDRTGNQPQHF.

The chain has TRBV10-3 and TRBJ2-2, with D perhaps TRBD1 or TRBD2 (6 bases each). V lost 3 bases and J 7 bases, leaving 12 bases between the germline ends. The CDR3 consists of 14 residues. Germline CDR1 is ENHRY and CDR2 is SYGVKD. DNA for the CDR3: TGTGCCATCAGTGACAACAGGGAGGTCGGGGAGCTGTTTTTT. It yields the protein CAISDNREVGELFF.

The chain has TRBV19 and TRBJ2-7; 7 bases align to TRBD2. The CDR3 has 16 residues. CDR1 and CDR2 from the germline V gene are LNHDA and SQIVND (reference sequence). J gave up 3 bases and V 1 base, and 9 bases lay outside the gene matches. CDR3 bases: TGTGCCAGTAGTATAGTCAGCGGGACTACTCACTACGAGCAGTACTTC. This encodes CASSIVSGTTHYEQYF.

The chain recombines TRBV18 with TRBJ1-6, with D maybe TRBD1 (6 bases). The germline V gene has CDR1 KGHSH and CDR2 LQKENI. Between the trimmed V and J ends, which lost 0 bases and 0 bases, there was a span of 18 bases. The CDR3 has 20 amino acids. Here the CDR3 DNA reads TGTGCCAGCTCACCACCGGTCCGGACAGATTACCTCTCCTATAATTCACCCCTCCACTTT. Amino acids: CASSPPVRTDYLSYNSPLHF. Full variable domain (remainder filled in from reference TRBV18 and TRBJ1-6): NAGVMQNPRHLVRRRGQEARLRCSPMKGHSHVYWYRQLPEEGLKFMVYLQKENIIDESGMPKERFSAEFPKEGPSILRIQQVVRGDSAAYFCASSPPVRTDYLSYNSPLHFGNGTRLTVT.

The J gene is TRBJ1-1, the V gene TRBV25-1, with no clear D. V lost 2 bases to trimming and J lost 2 bases, with 12 bases between them. The CDR3 covers 15 residues. CDR1 and CDR2 (germline): MGHDK, SYGVNS. The CDR3 nucleotides read TGTGCCAGCAGTGAACGTGGAGGGAGAAACACTGAAGCTTTCTTT. This translates into CASSERGGRNTEAFF.

The chain uses TRBV27 and TRBJ2-7; 14 positions agree with TRBD2. This CDR3 has 15 residues. The V gene end was trimmed by 3 bases and the J gene end by 5 bases; junction bases not matched to a gene: 3. Germline CDR1 is MNHEY and CDR2 is SMNVEV (reference sequence). The CDR3 is CASSFGTSGRNEQYF. The CDR3 DNA reads as TGTGCCAGCAGTTTCGGGACTAGCGGGAGAAACGAGCAGTACTTC.

This chain's CDR3 is CASSLGQKETQYF. In DNA form, the CDR3 reads TGTGCCAGCAGCTTAGGACAGAAAGAGACCCAGTACTTC. The chain links TRBV7-2 to TRBJ2-5; possibly TRBD1 for D (5 bases). CDR1 SGHTA and CDR2 FQGNSA come from the germline V gene. Trimming removed 1 base at V and 3 bases at J, with 6 bases between. The CDR3 is 13 residues long.

The chain recombines TRBV14 with TRBJ2-7; either TRBD1 or TRBD2 may fit D (5 bases each). Germline assignment: CDR1 SGHDN and CDR2 FVKESK. The CDR3 has 17 amino acids. Trimming left V 0 bases short and J 0 bases short, with 15 bases between. CDR3 coding DNA: TGTGCCAGCAGCCAAGATGTGGCGGCAGGGAGCTCCTACGAGCAGTACTTC. It translates to CASSQDVAAGSSYEQYF.